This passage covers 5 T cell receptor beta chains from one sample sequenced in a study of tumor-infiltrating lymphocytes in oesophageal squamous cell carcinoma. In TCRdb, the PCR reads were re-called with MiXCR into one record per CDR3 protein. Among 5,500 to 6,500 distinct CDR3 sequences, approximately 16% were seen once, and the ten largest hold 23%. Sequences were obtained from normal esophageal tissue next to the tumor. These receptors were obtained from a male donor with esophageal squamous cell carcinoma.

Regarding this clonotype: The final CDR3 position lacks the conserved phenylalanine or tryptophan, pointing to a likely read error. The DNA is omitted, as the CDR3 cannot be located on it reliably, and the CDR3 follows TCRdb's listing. CDR3 amino acids: CASSLGGGEGYTFGP. This chain connects TRBV7-2 to TRBJ2-3; the table's D call of TRBD2 was not tested on the DNA. The CDR3 spans 15 residues, counting both ends. Per the germline V gene, CDR1 is SGHTA and CDR2 is FQGNSA.

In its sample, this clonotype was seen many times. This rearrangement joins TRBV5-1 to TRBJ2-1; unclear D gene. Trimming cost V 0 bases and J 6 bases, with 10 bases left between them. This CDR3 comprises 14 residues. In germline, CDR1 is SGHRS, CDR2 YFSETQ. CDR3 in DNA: TGCGCCAGCAGCTTGGCCGGTGGAATCAATGAGCAGTTCTTC. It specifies CASSLAGGINEQFF.

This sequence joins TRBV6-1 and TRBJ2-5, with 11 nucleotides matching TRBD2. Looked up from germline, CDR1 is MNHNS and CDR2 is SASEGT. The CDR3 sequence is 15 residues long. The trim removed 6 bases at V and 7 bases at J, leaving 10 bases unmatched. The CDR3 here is CASSGLAGGPRTQYF. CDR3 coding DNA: TGTGCCAGCAGCGGTCTAGCGGGGGGCCCGAGGACCCAGTACTTC.

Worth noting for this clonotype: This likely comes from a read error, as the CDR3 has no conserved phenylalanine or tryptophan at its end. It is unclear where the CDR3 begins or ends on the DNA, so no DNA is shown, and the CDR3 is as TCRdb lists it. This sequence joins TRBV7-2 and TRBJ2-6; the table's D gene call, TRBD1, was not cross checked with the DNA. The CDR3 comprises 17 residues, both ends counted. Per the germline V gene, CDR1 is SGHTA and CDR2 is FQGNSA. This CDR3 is CASSLGPPSYNEQFFGA.

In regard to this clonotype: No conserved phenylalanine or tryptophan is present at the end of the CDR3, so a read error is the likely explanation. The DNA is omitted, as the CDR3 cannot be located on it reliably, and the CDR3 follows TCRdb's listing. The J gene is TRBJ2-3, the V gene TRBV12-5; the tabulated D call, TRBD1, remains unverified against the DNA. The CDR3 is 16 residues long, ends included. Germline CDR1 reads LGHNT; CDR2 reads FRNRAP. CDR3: CASGSTGQRREQFFGP.